This T cell receptor beta chain was observed in a study of technical replicates of blood from a handful of donors (dated by TCRdb to 2015 to 2018). The library was generated by the immunoSEQ multiplex PCR assay. The source is immuneACCESS, and TCRdb retained only in-frame sequences with V and J called. Part of the clones is not carried over; for the studies checked, unresolved V genes explain less than half of this, and the remainder is unexplained. Recorded for this sample are 75,000 to 100,000 clones; about 95% of them occurred a single time. The ten largest clones add up to under 0.45% of the sample. To note about this clone: Its antigen remains undetermined. The sample holds no much larger clone one base away, and base qualities are not on file.

CDR1 and CDR2 are drawn from the germline V gene (reference sequence): SGHNT, YYREEE. V is cut back by 4 bases and J by 5 bases, with 6 bases in the junction unmatched. The CDR3 starts with the cysteine, ends with the phenylalanine, and has 14 residues. Only CDR3 DNA remains: 42 bases, in frame from the first base. Source material: T cells isolated from PBMCs. The V and J genes are TRBV5-4 and TRBJ2-1, with 7 bases matching TRBD2. The sequence derives from a human donor in good health. This receptor carries the CDR3 CASSILATNNEQFF. The nucleotide sequence is given as TGTGCCAGCAGCATACTAGCGACCAACAATGAGCAGTTCTTC.